This T cell receptor (beta chain) stems from a study of tumor and adjacent non-tumor tissue in lung cancer. About the study: There were 12 adenocarcinoma, a couple of squamous cell carcinoma and 1 small cell lung cancer cases. Patients were aged about 30 to 85, about 10 men and a handful of women, stage I to III. Broader study findings: Higher tumor TCR diversity was associated with shorter survival. Compared with tumor, normal lung showed significantly lower TCR diversity.

Germline V gives CDR1 SGHAT, CDR2 FQNNGV. CDR3 length: 17 residues. This clonotype was seen a single time. Antigen: not known. The junction departs from the called germline gene at one end, perhaps through a read error. TCRbeta libraries were built with three rounds of nested PCR, modified from ARM-PCR. MiXCR was run by TCRdb on the multiplex PCR reads, yielding one entry per CDR3 protein. This table has 65,000 to 70,000 distinct CDR3 sequences, 55% to 75% appearing once. RNA was extracted from bulk tissue without any cell sorting. The sequenced sample consisted of lung tumor tissue. The V and J genes are TRBV11-2 and TRBJ1-1, with D possibly matching TRBD1 (6 bases). The TCR was taken from a man aged 45 to 65 with non-small cell lung cancer. The chain's CDR3 is CTSSLGPDGRGDTEAFF. The CDR3 DNA is TGTACCAGCAGCTTAGGTCCGGACGGGAGGGGGGACACTGAAGCTTTCTTT.